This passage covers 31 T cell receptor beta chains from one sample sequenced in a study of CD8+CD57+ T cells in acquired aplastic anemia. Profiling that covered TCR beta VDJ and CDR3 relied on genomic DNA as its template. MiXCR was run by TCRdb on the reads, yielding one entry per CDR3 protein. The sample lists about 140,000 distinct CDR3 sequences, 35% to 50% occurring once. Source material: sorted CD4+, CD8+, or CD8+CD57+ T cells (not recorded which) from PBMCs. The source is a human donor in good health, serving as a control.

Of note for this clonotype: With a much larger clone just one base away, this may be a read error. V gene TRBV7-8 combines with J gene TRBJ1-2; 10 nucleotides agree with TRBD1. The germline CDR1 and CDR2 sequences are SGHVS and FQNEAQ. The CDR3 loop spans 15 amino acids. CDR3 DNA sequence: TGTCCCAGCAGCCCCCCGACAGGGGGCGGCTATGGCTACACCTTC. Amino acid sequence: CPSSPPTGGGYGYTF.

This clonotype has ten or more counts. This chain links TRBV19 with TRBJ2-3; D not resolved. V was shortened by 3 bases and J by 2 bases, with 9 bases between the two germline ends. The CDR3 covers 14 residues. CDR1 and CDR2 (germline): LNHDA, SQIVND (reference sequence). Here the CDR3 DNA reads TGTGCCAGTAGTATGACACACTTCACAGATACGCAGTATTTT. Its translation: CASSMTHFTDTQYF.

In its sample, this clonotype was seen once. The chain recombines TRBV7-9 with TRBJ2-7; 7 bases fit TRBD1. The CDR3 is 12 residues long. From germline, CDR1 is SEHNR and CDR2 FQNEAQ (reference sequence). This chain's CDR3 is CVISSAGGEQYF. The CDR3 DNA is TGTGTCATCAGCTCGGCAGGGGGCGAGCAGTACTTC.

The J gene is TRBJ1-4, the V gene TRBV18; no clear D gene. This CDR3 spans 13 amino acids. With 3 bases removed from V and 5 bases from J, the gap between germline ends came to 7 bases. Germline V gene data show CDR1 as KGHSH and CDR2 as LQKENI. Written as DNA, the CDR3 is TGTGCCAGCTCACCGACGGGAAATGAAAAACTGTTTTTT. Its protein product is CASSPTGNEKLFF.

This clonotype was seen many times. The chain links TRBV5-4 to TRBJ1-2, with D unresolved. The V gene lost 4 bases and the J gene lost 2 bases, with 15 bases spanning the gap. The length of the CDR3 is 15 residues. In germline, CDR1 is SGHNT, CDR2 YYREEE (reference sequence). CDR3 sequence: CASSVPGRRNYGYTF. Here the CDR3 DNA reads TGTGCCAGCAGCGTACCAGGCAGGCGAAACTATGGCTACACCTTC.

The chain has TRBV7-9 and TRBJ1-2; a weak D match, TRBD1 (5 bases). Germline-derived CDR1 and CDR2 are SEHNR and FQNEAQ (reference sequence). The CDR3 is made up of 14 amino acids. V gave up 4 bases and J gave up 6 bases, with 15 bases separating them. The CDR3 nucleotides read TGTGCCAGCAGCTCGCTTCGGACACCGAATGGCTACACCTTC. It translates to CASSSLRTPNGYTF.

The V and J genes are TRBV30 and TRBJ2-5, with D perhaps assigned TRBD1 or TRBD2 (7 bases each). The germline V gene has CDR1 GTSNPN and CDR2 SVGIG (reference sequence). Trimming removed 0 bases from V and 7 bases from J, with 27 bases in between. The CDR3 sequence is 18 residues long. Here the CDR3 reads CAWSVGQRWGGPVVTQYF. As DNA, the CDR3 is TGTGCCTGGAGTGTGGGACAGCGCTGGGGGGGGCCTGTGGTGACCCAGTACTTC.

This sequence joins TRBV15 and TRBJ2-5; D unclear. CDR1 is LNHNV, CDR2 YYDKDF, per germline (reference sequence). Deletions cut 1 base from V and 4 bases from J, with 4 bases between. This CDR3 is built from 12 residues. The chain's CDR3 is CATSRVGETQYF. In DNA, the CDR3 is TGTGCCACCAGCAGAGTCGGAGAGACCCAGTACTTC.

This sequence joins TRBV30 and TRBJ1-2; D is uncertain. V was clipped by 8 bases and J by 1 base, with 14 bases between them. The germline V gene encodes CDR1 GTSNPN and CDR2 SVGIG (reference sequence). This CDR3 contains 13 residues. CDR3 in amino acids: CAGYHKDNYGYTF. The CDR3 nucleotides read TGTGCCGGATATCACAAGGATAACTATGGCTACACCTTC.

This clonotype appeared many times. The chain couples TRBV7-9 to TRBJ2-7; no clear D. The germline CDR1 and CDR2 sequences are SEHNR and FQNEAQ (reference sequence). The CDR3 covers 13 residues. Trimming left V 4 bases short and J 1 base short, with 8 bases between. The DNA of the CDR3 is TGTGCCAGCAGCTCATGGGGTTCCTACGAGCAGTACTTC. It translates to CASSSWGSYEQYF.

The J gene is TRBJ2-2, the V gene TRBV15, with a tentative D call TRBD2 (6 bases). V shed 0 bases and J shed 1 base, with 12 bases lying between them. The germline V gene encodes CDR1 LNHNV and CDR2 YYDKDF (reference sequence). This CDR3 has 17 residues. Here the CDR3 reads CATSRDVLSGNTGELFF. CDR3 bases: TGTGCCACCAGCAGAGATGTTCTTAGCGGGAACACCGGGGAGCTGTTTTTT.

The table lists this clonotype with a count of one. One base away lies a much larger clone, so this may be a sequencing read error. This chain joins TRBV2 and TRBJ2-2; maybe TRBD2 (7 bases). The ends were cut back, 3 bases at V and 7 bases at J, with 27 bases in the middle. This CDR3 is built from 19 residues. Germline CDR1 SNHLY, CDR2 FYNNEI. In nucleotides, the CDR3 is TGTGCCAGCAGTGACCCACGCCCTGGGGGGGCAGGGTCGGGCGGGGAGCTGTTTTTT. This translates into CASSDPRPGGAGSGGELFF.

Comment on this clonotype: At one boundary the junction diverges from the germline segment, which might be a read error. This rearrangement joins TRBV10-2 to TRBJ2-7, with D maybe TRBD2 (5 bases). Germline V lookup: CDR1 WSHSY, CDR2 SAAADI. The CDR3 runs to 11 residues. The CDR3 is CASSVEAGGSF. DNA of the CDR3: TGTGCCAGCAGTGTTGAGGCGGGCGGTTCTTTC.

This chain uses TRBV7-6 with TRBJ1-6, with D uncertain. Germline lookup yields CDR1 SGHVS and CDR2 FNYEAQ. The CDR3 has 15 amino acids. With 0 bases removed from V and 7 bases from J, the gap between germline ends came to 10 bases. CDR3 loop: CASSLALQWNSPLHF. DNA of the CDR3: TGTGCCAGCAGCTTAGCGTTACAGTGGAATTCACCCCTCCACTTT.

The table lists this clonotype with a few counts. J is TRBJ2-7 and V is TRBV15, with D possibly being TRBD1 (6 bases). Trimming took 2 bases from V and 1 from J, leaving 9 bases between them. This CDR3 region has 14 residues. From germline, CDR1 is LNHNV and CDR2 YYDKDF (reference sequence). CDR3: CATSRSGQSYEQYF. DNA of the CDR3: TGTGCCACCAGCAGATCCGGACAGTCCTACGAGCAGTACTTC.

CDR3 sequence: CASSWTSGSTDTQYF. CDR3 coding DNA: TGTGCCAGCAGCTGGACTAGCGGGAGTACCGATACGCAGTATTTT. V and J are TRBV11-1 and TRBJ2-3; 13 bases are a match to TRBD2. J lost 6 bases, V lost 4 bases, and 4 bases had no gene match. CDR3 size: 15 residues. Germline CDR1 reads SGHAT; CDR2 reads FQDESV (reference sequence).

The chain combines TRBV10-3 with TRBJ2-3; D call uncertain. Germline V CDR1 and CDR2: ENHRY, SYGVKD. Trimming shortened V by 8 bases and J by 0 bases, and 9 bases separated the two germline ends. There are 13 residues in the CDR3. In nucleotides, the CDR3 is TGTGCCATCCAGGCTGTGAGCACAGATACGCAGTATTTT. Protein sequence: CAIQAVSTDTQYF.

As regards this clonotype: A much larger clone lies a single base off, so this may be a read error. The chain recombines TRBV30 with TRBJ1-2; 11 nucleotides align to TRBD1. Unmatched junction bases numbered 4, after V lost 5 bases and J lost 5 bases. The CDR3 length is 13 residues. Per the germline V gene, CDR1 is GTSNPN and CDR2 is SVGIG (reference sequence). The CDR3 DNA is TGTGCCTGGGGGACAGGGGGACGATATGGCTACACCTTC. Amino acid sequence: CAWGTGGRYGYTF.

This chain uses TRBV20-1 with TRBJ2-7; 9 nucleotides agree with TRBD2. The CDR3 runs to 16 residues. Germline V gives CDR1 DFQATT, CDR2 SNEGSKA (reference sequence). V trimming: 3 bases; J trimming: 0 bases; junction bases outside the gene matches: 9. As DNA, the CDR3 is TGCAGTGCTAGCCTTTTAGCGGGGGCAATCTCCTACGAGCAGTACTTC. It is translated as CSASLLAGAISYEQYF.

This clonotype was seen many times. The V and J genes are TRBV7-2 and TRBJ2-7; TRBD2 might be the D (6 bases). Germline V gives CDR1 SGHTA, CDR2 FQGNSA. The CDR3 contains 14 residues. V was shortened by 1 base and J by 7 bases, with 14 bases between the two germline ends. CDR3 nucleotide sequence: TGTGCCAGCAGCTTAGGTAGCGGTGCGAGGGAGCAGTACTTC. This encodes CASSLGSGAREQYF.

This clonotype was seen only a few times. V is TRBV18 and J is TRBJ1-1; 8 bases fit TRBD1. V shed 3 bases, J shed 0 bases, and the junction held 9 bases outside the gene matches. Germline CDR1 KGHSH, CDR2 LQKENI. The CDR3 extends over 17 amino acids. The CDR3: CASSPGQVGSMNTEAFF. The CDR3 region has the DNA TGTGCCAGCTCACCGGGACAGGTAGGATCCATGAACACTGAAGCTTTCTTT. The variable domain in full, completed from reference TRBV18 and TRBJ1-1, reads NAGVMQNPRHLVRRRGQEARLRCSPMKGHSHVYWYRQLPEEGLKFMVYLQKENIIDESGMPKERFSAEFPKEGPSILRIQQVVRGDSAAYFCASSPGQVGSMNTEAFFGQGTRLTVV.

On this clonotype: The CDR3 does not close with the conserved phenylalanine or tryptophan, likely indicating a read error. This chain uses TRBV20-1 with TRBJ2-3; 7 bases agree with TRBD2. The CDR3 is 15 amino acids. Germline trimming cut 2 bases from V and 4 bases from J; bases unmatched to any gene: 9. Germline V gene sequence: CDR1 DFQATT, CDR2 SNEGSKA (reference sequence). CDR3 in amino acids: CSARPGTNGADTQYL. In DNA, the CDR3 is TGCAGTGCTAGACCCGGGACTAACGGTGCAGATACGCAGTATCTT.

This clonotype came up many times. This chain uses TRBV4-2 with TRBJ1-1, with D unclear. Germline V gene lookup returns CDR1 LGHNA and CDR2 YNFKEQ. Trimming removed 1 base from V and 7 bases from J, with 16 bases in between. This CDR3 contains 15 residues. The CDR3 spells CASSQASNGRGEAFF. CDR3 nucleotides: TGTGCCAGCAGCCAAGCCTCAAACGGACGGGGTGAAGCTTTCTTT.

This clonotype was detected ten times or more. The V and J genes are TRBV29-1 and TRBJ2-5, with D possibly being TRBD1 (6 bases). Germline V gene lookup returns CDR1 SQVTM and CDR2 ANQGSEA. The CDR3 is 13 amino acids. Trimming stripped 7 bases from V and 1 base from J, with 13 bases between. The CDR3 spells CSGSQTGQETQYF. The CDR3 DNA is TGCAGCGGAAGCCAGACAGGCCAAGAGACCCAGTACTTC.

In nucleotides, the CDR3 is TGTGCCACCAGCTTGGCGACGACAGGGAACACTGAAGCTTTCTTT. This gives the protein CATSLATTGNTEAFF. The J gene is TRBJ1-1, the V gene TRBV15; D possibly corresponds to TRBD1 (6 bases). The CDR3 sequence is 15 residues long. Germline V gives CDR1 LNHNV, CDR2 YYDKDF (reference sequence). V lost 5 bases to trimming and J lost 1 base, with 14 bases between them.

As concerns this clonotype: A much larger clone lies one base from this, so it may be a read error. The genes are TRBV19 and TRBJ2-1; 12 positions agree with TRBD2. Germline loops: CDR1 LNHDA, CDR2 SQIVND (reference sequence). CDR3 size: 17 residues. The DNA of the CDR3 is TGTGCCAGTAGTATAGAACGACTAGCGGGAGTCCATAATGAGCAGTCCTTC. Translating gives CASSIERLAGVHNEQSF.

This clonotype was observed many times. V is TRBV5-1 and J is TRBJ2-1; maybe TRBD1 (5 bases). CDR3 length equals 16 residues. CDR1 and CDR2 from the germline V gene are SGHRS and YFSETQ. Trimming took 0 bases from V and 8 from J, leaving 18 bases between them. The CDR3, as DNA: TGCGCCAGCAGCTTGGATTTCAGCCCCAGGGCGGATGAGCAGTTCTTC. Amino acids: CASSLDFSPRADEQFF.

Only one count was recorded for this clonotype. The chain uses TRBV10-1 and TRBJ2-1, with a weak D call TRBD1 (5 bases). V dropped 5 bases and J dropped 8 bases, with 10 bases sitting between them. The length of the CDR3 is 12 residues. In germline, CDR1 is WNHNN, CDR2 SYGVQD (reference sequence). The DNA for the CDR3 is TGCGCCAGCAGTAGACCAGGGTATGAGCAGTTCTTC. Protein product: CASSRPGYEQFF.

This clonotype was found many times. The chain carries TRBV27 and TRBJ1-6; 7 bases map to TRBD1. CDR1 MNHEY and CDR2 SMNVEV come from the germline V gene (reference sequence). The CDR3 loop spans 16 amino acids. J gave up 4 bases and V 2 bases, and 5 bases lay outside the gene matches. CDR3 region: CASSLQGGMYNSPLHF. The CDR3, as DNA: TGTGCCAGCAGTTTACAAGGGGGCATGTATAATTCACCCCTCCACTTT.

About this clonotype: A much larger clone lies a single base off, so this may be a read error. The CDR3 DNA follows: TGTGCCTGGAGTGGGACCTATGAGCAGTACTTC. It encodes CAWSGTYEQYF. V usage is TRBV30 and J usage is TRBJ2-7; D is uncertain. Germline lookup yields CDR1 GTSNPN and CDR2 SVGIG (reference sequence). The CDR3 consists of 11 residues. The full variable domain, completed using reference TRBV30 and TRBJ2-7, is SQTIHQWPATLVQPVGSPLSLECTVEGTSNPNLYWYRQAAGRGLQLLFYSVGIGQISSEVPQNLSASRPQDRQFILSSKKLLLSDSGFYLCAWSGTYEQYFGPGTRLTVT.

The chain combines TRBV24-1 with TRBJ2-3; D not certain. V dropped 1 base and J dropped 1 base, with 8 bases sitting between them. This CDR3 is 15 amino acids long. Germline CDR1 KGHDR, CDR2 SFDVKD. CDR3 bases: TGTGCCACCAGTGATTTAATTAGGGGCACAGATACGCAGTATTTT. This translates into CATSDLIRGTDTQYF.